These 15 T cell receptor beta chains were sequenced from one sample in a study of blood T cell repertoires in COVID-19 (dated by TCRdb to 2020 to 2022). Libraries were built with the immunoSEQ multiplex PCR assay. This is the immuneACCESS table as TCRdb keeps it, with only in-frame sequences that have V and J called. A part of the clones is gone; compared with another copy, unresolved V genes explain less than half, and the rest is unexplained. Present in this sample are a few hundred thousand clones, around 84% of which were seen just once. The ten largest account for 2.5% to 3.5% of the sample. The sequencing input was peripheral blood. Every receptor here comes from a human donor in a cohort sampled during active COVID-19.

This clone was recorded only once. At the DNA level, this CDR3 is encoded by other sequences in the same sample as well. The CDR3 region has the DNA TGTGCCAGCAGCCTTGACCGGGGGGTTAACACTGAAGCTTTCTTT. The encoded protein is CASSLDRGVNTEAFF. The V call is TRBV5-8, the J call TRBJ1-1; a possible D gene is TRBD1 (5 bases). The CDR3 covers 15 residues. From germline, CDR1 is SGHTS and CDR2 YDEGEE. V gave up 4 bases and J gave up 2 bases, with 15 bases separating them.

The chain joins TRBV9 to TRBJ2-3, with 9 bases aligning to TRBD2. The length of the CDR3 is 15 residues. Germline V gives CDR1 SGDLS, CDR2 YYNGEE. The junction had 8 bases not matched to a gene; V was cut back by 4 bases and J by 5 bases. In nucleotides, the CDR3 is TGTGCCAGCAGCCCTATGCGGGGGGGCGTAGATACGCAGTATTTT. Its protein is CASSPMRGGVDTQYF.

The table lists this clone with a few counts. The V gene is TRBV7-3, the J gene TRBJ2-3, with D maybe TRBD1 (6 bases). Germline V gene data show CDR1 as SGHTA and CDR2 as FQGTGA. There are 15 residues in the CDR3. Trimming took off 5 bases at V and 2 bases at J, with 14 bases between the two ends. The CDR3 loop is CASSLQGFNTDTQYF. DNA of the CDR3: TGTGCCAGCAGCCTACAGGGATTCAACACAGATACGCAGTATTTT.

The rearrangement links TRBV5-1 to TRBJ2-7; D might be TRBD2 (6 bases). This CDR3 has 12 residues. The ends were cut back, 3 bases at V and 5 bases at J, with 9 bases in the middle. Germline V gives CDR1 SGHRS, CDR2 YFSETQ. DNA of the CDR3: TGCGCCAGCAGCTCGGACTATAACGAGCAGTACTTC. As protein: CASSSDYNEQYF.

The chain has TRBV13 and TRBJ2-3, with D possibly matching TRBD2 (6 bases). Trimming cost V 5 bases and J 7 bases, with 16 bases left between them. Germline CDR1 PRHDT, CDR2 FYEKMQ (reference sequence). The CDR3 covers 14 residues. The CDR3 bases are TGTGCCAGCAGCACTACCCCTAGCGTACATACGCAGTATTTT. Protein product: CASSTTPSVHTQYF.

The chain is built from TRBV5-1 and TRBJ2-7; maybe TRBD2 (7 bases). In germline, CDR1 is SGHRS, CDR2 YFSETQ. This CDR3 has 17 residues. Trimming pared 4 bases from V and 0 bases from J, leaving 20 bases between. In nucleotides, the CDR3 is TGCGCCAGCAGCCACCCAGCAGGCGGGGGCCTCTCCTACGAGCAGTACTTC. The encoded protein is CASSHPAGGGLSYEQYF.

This rearrangement joins TRBV5-1 to TRBJ1-2; 11 bases agree with TRBD1. Per the germline V gene, CDR1 is SGHRS and CDR2 is YFSETQ. Trimming cost V 0 bases and J 7 bases; bases outside gene matches: 2. The CDR3 spans 14 residues. The CDR3 loop is CASSLAGQGGGYTF. In DNA, the CDR3 is TGCGCCAGCAGCTTGGCGGGACAGGGGGGTGGCTACACCTTC.

This clone appeared once. The chain carries TRBV5-4 and TRBJ2-1; TRBD2 matches at 9 bases. Germline loops: CDR1 SGHNT, CDR2 YYREEE (reference sequence). This CDR3 comprises 16 residues. V lost 2 bases and J lost 5; bases outside the gene matches: 8. The CDR3 DNA is TGTGCCAGCAGCTTAAGAGGTCTAGCGGGGAACAATGAGCAGTTCTTC. Translating it yields CASSLRGLAGNNEQFF. Drawing the rest from reference TRBV5-4 and TRBJ2-1, the complete variable domain is ETGVTQSPTHLIKTRGQQVTLRCSSQSGHNTVSWYQQALGQGPQFIFQYYREEENGRGNFPPRFSGLQFPNYSSELNVNALELDDSALYLCASSLRGLAGNNEQFFGPGTRLTVL.

The chain employs TRBV2 and TRBJ1-2, with unresolved D. Germline CDR1 is SNHLY and CDR2 is FYNNEI. V shed 0 bases and J shed 2 bases, with 7 bases lying between them. The CDR3 is 14 amino acids. CDR3 nucleotide sequence: TGTGCCAGCAGTGAAGCCAACGGGAACTATGGCTACACCTTC. This sequence encodes CASSEANGNYGYTF.

The chain joins TRBV6-5 to TRBJ1-2; D possibly corresponds to TRBD1 (6 bases). The CDR3 consists of 15 residues. Trimming removed 7 bases from V and 2 bases from J, with 17 bases in between. The germline gives CDR1 MNHEY, CDR2 SVGAGI. As DNA, the CDR3 is TGTGCCAGCATTCCGCGGGGGGCGCCGAACTATGGCTACACCTTC. It translates to CASIPRGAPNYGYTF.

Written as DNA, the CDR3 is TGTGCCAGCAGTTTCAGGGGCACCAGCATTTCACCCCTCCACTTT. Residues: CASSFRGTSISPLHF. V and J are TRBV7-2 and TRBJ1-6; the D gene is possibly TRBD1 (6 bases). The length of the CDR3 is 15 residues. V was pared by 6 bases and J by 9 bases, with 18 bases between. Germline V gives CDR1 SGHTA, CDR2 FQGNSA.

This chain joins TRBV4-1 and TRBJ2-3; TRBD2 aligns across 7 bases. The germline V gene has CDR1 MGHRA and CDR2 YSYEKL. Trimming at V came to 4 bases and at J to 0 bases, leaving 4 bases not matched to a gene. The CDR3 contains 15 residues. DNA of the CDR3: TGCGCCAGCAGCCTTAGCGGGCCAAGCACAGATACGCAGTATTTT. Protein product: CASSLSGPSTDTQYF.

The chain carries TRBV10-1 and TRBJ1-3; D possibly corresponds to TRBD1 (5 bases). The CDR3 is 14 amino acids. Trimming took off 3 bases at V and 2 bases at J, with 8 bases between the two ends. The germline V gene encodes CDR1 WNHNN and CDR2 SYGVQD (reference sequence). The CDR3 nucleotides are TGCGCCAGCAGTGAATCAGGGACTGGAAACACCATATATTTT. It is translated as CASSESGTGNTIYF.

CDR3 in amino acids: CASSLDGTGILNEQFF. CDR3 coding DNA: TGCGCCAGCAGCTTGGACGGGACAGGGATTCTCAATGAGCAGTTCTTC. This chain links TRBV5-1 with TRBJ2-1; TRBD1 aligns across 9 bases. This CDR3 contains 16 residues. CDR1 and CDR2 (germline): SGHRS, YFSETQ. V shed 0 bases, J shed 6 bases, and the junction held 7 bases outside the gene matches.

The chain has TRBV27 and TRBJ1-6, with a tentative D call TRBD1 (6 bases). V was clipped by 6 bases and J by 5 bases, with 14 bases between them. The CDR3 has 15 amino acids. The germline gives CDR1 MNHEY, CDR2 SMNVEV (reference sequence). CDR3 coding DNA: TGTGCCAGCAGAGTACAGGGTGACAATAATTCACCCCTCCACTTT. Its protein product is CASRVQGDNNSPLHF.